This is a list of T cell receptor beta chains from one sample in a study of blood T cell repertoires in COVID-19. The table came from immunoSEQ multiplex PCR; TCRdb's copy has only in-frame clones and leaves some out. The sample has a few hundred thousand clones; about 87% are singletons. The specimen was peripheral blood. Receptors originate from a woman aged 25 to 45 with COVID-19, enrolled during active disease. Each CDR3 is given with its conserved first and last residue. Each record gives: D gene, V gene, clone size, J gene, CDR3 DNA, CDR3 protein. The D gene is left open where the match is weak. Rows may omit the clone size; those that give it use once, few, many or a size class.

d_gene: TRBD1
v_gene: TRBV28
abundance: NA
j_gene: TRBJ1-2
CDR3nt: TGTGCCAGCAGCCACGGGACAGGGGCTAACTATGGCTACACCTTC
CDR3aa: CASSHGTGANYGYTF

d_gene: TRBD1
v_gene: TRBV7-2
abundance: NA
j_gene: TRBJ1-2
CDR3nt: TGTGCCAGCAGCTTAGACGGGACAGATTATGGCTACACCTTC
CDR3aa: CASSLDGTDYGYTF

d_gene: NA
v_gene: TRBV28
abundance: few
j_gene: TRBJ2-2
CDR3nt: TGTGCCAGCAGTTCCACCTATTGGGACAATAACACCGGGGAGCTGTTTTTT
CDR3aa: CASSSTYWDNNTGELFF

d_gene: NA
v_gene: TRBV7-9
abundance: NA
j_gene: TRBJ1-6
CDR3nt: TGTGCCAGCAGTTCCCAGGGGAGCTCCTATAATTCACCCCTCCACTTT
CDR3aa: CASSSQGSSYNSPLHF

d_gene: NA
v_gene: TRBV4-1
abundance: NA
j_gene: TRBJ1-1
CDR3nt: TGCGCCAGCAGCCAGGCAGGGGTTCGCGGGGCTTTCTTT
CDR3aa: CASSQAGVRGAFF

d_gene: NA
v_gene: TRBV2
abundance: NA
j_gene: TRBJ1-5
CDR3nt: TGTGCCAGCAGTGAAGTTGTTGGGGGGGTCCAGCCCCAGCATTTT
CDR3aa: CASSEVVGGVQPQHF

d_gene: TRBD1
v_gene: TRBV15
abundance: NA
j_gene: TRBJ2-2
CDR3nt: TGTGCCACCAGCAGAGTTGGCAGGGGGCCCGGGGAGCTGTTTTTT
CDR3aa: CATSRVGRGPGELFF

d_gene: NA
v_gene: TRBV19
abundance: NA
j_gene: TRBJ1-1
CDR3nt: TGTGCCAGTAGTATTGACTCCTATTTCACTGAAGCTTTCTTT
CDR3aa: CASSIDSYFTEAFF

d_gene: TRBD2
v_gene: TRBV4-2
abundance: NA
j_gene: TRBJ2-1
CDR3nt: TGTGCCAGCAGCCAAGATACGCGGGGGGGTTACAATGAGCAGTTCTTC
CDR3aa: CASSQDTRGGYNEQFF

d_gene: TRBD2
v_gene: TRBV18
abundance: NA
j_gene: TRBJ2-2
CDR3nt: TGTGCCAGCTCTCCTCCGGGACTAGCGGACACCGGGGAGCTGTTTTTT
CDR3aa: CASSPPGLADTGELFF

d_gene: NA
v_gene: TRBV12-3/TRBV12-4
abundance: NA
j_gene: TRBJ1-1
CDR3nt: TGTGCCAGCATCGGGGTAATGAACACTGAAGCTTTCTTT
CDR3aa: CASIGVMNTEAFF

d_gene: NA
v_gene: TRBV7-3
abundance: NA
j_gene: TRBJ2-7
CDR3nt: TGTGCCAGCAGCTTAAACGTCGGTACCTACGAGCAGTACTTC
CDR3aa: CASSLNVGTYEQYF

d_gene: NA
v_gene: TRBV28
abundance: NA
j_gene: TRBJ1-2
CDR3nt: TGTGCCAGCAGCCAGACAGGTGGCTACACCTTC
CDR3aa: CASSQTGGYTF

d_gene: TRBD1
v_gene: TRBV19
abundance: NA
j_gene: TRBJ1-2
CDR3nt: TGTGCCAGTAGTGTATACAGGGGAAGGGACTATGGCTACACCTTC
CDR3aa: CASSVYRGRDYGYTF

d_gene: TRBD1
v_gene: TRBV6-5
abundance: NA
j_gene: TRBJ1-6
CDR3nt: TGTGCCAGCAGCGCTGACAGGGCAAGTTGGTCACCCCTCCACTTT
CDR3aa: CASSADRASWSPLHF

d_gene: NA
v_gene: TRBV9
abundance: NA
j_gene: TRBJ2-1
CDR3nt: TGTGCCAGCAGCGAATACAACCTAGGTTCATCCGATGAGCAGTTCTTC
CDR3aa: CASSEYNLGSSDEQFF

d_gene: NA
v_gene: TRBV2
abundance: NA
j_gene: TRBJ2-3
CDR3nt: TGTGCCAGCAGTGATGGAGGGTATGGGTCGAATACGCAGTATTTT
CDR3aa: CASSDGGYGSNTQYF

d_gene: NA
v_gene: TRBV3-1/TRBV3-2
abundance: NA
j_gene: TRBJ1-2
CDR3nt: TGTGCCACCTCTGGAGCCTATGGCTACACCTTC
CDR3aa: CATSGAYGYTF

d_gene: TRBD1
v_gene: TRBV9
abundance: NA
j_gene: TRBJ2-5
CDR3nt: TGTGCCAGCAGTTCCGGACAGGGTCGGGAGACCCAGTACTTC
CDR3aa: CASSSGQGRETQYF

d_gene: NA
v_gene: TRBV9
abundance: NA
j_gene: TRBJ1-2
CDR3nt: TGTGCCAGCAGCGGTTACACGGCAGCGGGAAGATATGGCTACACCTTC
CDR3aa: CASSGYTAAGRYGYTF

d_gene: NA
v_gene: TRBV29-1
abundance: NA
j_gene: TRBJ2-3
CDR3nt: TGCAGCGTTGATCAGGGTAGGGTTGATACGCAGTATTTT
CDR3aa: CSVDQGRVDTQYF

d_gene: NA
v_gene: TRBV18
abundance: NA
j_gene: TRBJ2-4
CDR3nt: TGTGCCAGCAGGGGAAGGGACATTCAGTACTTC
CDR3aa: CASRGRDIQYF

d_gene: NA
v_gene: TRBV7-5
abundance: NA
j_gene: TRBJ1-5
CDR3nt: TGTGCCAGAACCCCGACGCCAGGTAATCAGCCCCAGCATTTT
CDR3aa: CARTPTPGNQPQHF

d_gene: TRBD2
v_gene: TRBV7-2
abundance: NA
j_gene: TRBJ2-1
CDR3nt: TGTGCCAGCAGCCTGACTAGCGGGGGGGCCCTCCCGCTTTACAATGAGCAGTTCTTC
CDR3aa: CASSLTSGGALPLYNEQFF

d_gene: NA
v_gene: TRBV19
abundance: NA
j_gene: TRBJ1-4
CDR3nt: TGTGCCAGTCGCCCTCTTGGCCAGGGTGGTGAAAAACTGTTTTTT
CDR3aa: CASRPLGQGGEKLFF

d_gene: NA
v_gene: TRBV9
abundance: NA
j_gene: TRBJ1-2
CDR3nt: TGTGCCAGCAGCGTAGCTACTAGGGGGGGTAACTATGGCTACACCTTC
CDR3aa: CASSVATRGGNYGYTF

d_gene: TRBD2
v_gene: TRBV6-2/TRBV6-3
abundance: NA
j_gene: TRBJ2-5
CDR3nt: TGTGCCAGCAGTTACGTAGCGGGGGGACAAGAGACCCAGTACTTC
CDR3aa: CASSYVAGGQETQYF

d_gene: TRBD1
v_gene: TRBV2
abundance: NA
j_gene: TRBJ1-4
CDR3nt: TGTGCCAGCAGGGCCACAGGGGCCGGGGGTGAAAAACTGTTTTTT
CDR3aa: CASRATGAGGEKLFF

d_gene: NA
v_gene: TRBV11-2
abundance: once
j_gene: TRBJ2-1
CDR3nt: TGTGCCAGCAGCTTCCCTAGTTACAATGAGCAGTTCTTC
CDR3aa: CASSFPSYNEQFF